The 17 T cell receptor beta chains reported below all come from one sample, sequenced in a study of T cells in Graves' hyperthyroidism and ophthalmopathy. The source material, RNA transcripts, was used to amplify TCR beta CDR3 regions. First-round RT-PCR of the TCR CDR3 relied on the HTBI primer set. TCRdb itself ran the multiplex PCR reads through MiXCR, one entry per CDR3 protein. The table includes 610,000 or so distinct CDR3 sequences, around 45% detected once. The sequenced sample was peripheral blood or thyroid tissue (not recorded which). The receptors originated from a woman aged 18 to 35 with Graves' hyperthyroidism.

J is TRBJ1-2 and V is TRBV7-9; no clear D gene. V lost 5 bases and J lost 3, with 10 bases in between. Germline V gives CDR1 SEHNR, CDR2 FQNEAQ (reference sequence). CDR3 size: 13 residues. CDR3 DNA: TGTGCCAGCAGCGCAAGCGGGGACTATGGCTACACCTTC. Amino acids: CASSASGDYGYTF. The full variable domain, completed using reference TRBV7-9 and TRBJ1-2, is DTGVSQNPRHKITKRGQNVTFRCDPISEHNRLYWYRQTLGQGPEFLTYFQNEAQLEKSRLLSDRFSAERPKGSFSTLEIQRTEQGDSAMYLCASSASGDYGYTFGSGTRLTVV.

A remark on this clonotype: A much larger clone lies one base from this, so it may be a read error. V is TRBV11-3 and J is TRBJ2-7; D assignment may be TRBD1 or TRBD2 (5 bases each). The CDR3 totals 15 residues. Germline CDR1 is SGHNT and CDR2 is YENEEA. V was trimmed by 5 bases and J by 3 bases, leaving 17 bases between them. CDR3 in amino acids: CASSPYTRGSYEQYF. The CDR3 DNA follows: TGTGCCAGCAGCCCTTACACCCGGGGCAGCTACGAGCAGTACTTC.

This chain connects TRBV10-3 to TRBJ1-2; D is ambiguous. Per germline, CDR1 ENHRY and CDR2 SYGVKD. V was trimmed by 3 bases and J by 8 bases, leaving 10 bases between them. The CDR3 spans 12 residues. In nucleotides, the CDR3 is TGTGCCATCAGTGATGGAGGGTCGGGCTACACCTTC. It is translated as CAISDGGSGYTF.

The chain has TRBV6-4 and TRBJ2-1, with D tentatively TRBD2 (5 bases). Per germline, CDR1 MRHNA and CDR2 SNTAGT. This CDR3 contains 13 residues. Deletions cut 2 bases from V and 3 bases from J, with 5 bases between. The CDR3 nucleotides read TGTGCCAGCAGTGACCGGGACTACAATGAGCAGTTCTTC. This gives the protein CASSDRDYNEQFF.

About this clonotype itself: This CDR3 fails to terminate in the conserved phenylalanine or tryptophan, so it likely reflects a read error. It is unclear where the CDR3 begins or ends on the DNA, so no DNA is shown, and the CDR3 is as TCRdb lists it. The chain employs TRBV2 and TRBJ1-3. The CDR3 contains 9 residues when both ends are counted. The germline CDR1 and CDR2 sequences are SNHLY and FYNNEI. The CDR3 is CASSGNTLT.

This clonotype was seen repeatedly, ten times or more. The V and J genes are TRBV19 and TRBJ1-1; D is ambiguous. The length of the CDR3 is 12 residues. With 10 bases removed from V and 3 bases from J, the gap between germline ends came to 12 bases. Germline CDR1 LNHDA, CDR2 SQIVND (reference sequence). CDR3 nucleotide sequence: TGTGCCACCACGACTGGGGACACTGAAGCTTTCTTT. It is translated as CATTTGDTEAFF.

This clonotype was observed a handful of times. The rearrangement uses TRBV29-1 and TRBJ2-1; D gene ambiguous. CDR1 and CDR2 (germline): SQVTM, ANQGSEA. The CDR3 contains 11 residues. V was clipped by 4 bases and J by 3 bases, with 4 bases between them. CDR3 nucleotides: TGCAGCGTTGGGGACTACAATGAGCAGTTCTTC. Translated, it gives CSVGDYNEQFF.

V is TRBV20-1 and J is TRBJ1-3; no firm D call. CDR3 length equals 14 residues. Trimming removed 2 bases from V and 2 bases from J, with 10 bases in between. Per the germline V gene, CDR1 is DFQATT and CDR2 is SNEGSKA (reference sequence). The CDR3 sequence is CSARQARPGNTIYF. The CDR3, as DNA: TGCAGTGCTAGACAGGCTCGACCTGGAAACACCATATATTTT.

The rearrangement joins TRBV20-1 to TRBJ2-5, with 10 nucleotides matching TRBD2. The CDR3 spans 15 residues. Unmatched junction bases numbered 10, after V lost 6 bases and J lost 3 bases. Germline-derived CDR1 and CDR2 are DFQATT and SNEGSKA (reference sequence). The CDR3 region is CSAVPWTSGKETQYF. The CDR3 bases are TGCAGTGCCGTACCCTGGACTAGCGGAAAAGAGACCCAGTACTTC.

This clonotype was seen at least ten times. CDR3 residues: CASSPRQGTSNQPQHF. In DNA, the CDR3 is TGTGCCAGCAGTCCGCGACAGGGGACGAGCAATCAGCCCCAGCATTTT. The chain uses TRBV12-3 or TRBV12-4 and TRBJ1-5; 8 nucleotides align to TRBD1. The V segment lost 5 bases and the J segment 1 base; nucleotides outside the gene matches: 7. The CDR3 has 16 residues.

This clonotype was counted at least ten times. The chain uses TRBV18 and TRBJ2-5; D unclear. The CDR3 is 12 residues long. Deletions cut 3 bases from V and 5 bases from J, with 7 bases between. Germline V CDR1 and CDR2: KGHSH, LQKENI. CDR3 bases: TGTGCCAGCTCACCGGTCCGGGAGACCCAGTACTTC. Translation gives CASSPVRETQYF.

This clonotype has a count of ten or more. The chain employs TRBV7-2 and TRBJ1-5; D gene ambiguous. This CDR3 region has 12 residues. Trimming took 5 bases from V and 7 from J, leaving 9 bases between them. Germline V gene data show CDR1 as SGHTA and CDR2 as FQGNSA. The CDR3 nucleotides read TGTGCCAGCAGCACCGGTAGACAGCCCCAGCATTTT. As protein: CASSTGRQPQHF.

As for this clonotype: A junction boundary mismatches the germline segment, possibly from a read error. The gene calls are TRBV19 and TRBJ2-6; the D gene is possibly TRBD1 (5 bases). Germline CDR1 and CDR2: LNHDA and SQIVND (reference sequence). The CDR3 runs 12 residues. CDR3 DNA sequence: TGTGCCAGTTCAGGGTGGGCTAACGTCCTGACTTTC. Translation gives CASSGWANVLTF.

Here the CDR3 reads CRPDRGSYGYTF. In DNA, the CDR3 is TGCAGACCGGACAGGGGGTCCTATGGCTACACCTTC. The chain uses TRBV29-1 and TRBJ1-2; TRBD1 aligns across 10 bases. The germline V gene has CDR1 SQVTM and CDR2 ANQGSEA. The CDR3 totals 12 residues.

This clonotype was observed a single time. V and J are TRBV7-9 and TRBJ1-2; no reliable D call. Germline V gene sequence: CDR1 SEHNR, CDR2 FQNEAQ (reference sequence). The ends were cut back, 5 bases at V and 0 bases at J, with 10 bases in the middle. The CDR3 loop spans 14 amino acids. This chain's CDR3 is CASSMLTTNYGYTF. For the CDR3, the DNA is TGTGCCAGCAGCATGCTGACAACTAACTATGGCTACACCTTC.

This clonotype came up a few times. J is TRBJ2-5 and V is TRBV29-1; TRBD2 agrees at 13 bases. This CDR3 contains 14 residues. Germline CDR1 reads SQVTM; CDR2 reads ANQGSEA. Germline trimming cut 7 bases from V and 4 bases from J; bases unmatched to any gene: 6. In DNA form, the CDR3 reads TGCAGCGCCCGGACTAGCGGGAGTGGAGAGACCCAGTACTTC. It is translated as CSARTSGSGETQYF. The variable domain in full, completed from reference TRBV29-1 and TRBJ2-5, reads SAVISQKPSRDICQRGTSLTIQCQVDSQVTMMFWYRQQPGQSLTLIATANQGSEATYESGFVIDKFPISRPNLTFSTLTVSNMSPEDSSIYLCSARTSGSGETQYFGPGTRLLVL.

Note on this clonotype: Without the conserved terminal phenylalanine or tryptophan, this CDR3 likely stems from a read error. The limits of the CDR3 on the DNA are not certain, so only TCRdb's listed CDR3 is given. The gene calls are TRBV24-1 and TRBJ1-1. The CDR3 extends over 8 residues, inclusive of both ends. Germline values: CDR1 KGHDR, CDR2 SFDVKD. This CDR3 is CATSDFVG.